This TCR beta chain was identified during a study of blood T cell repertoires in COVID-19. Looking at the study overall: There were acute and convalescent COVID-19 samples, and they came from the United States, Italy and Spain.

As originally analysed: Amplification with reference gene primers provided the estimates of nucleated cell counts. Clones were sequenced by immunoSEQ multiplex PCR, and TCRdb holds only the in-frame ones, with some missing. V, J and clone size are taken as reported in that table, and D and trimming were inferred from the DNA itself. Among 400,000 or so clones, roughly 90% were seen once, and the ten largest hold 0.65% to 1%. In regard to this clone: Distinct nucleotide sequences in the sample also encode this CDR3.

CDR3 length: 13 amino acids. CDR1 and CDR2 (germline): SGHRS, YFSETQ. J gave up 8 bases and V 3 bases, and 4 bases lay outside the gene matches. Patients of the Seattle cohort, enrolled during active infection, were followed longitudinally. The sample consisted of peripheral blood. The V call is TRBV5-1, the J call TRBJ1-2, with TRBD1 matching 10 bases. This receptor was taken from a man aged 18-30 years with COVID-19, enrolled during active disease. The CDR3 reads CASSWGTGDGYTF. CDR3 bases: TGCGCCAGCAGCTGGGGGACAGGGGACGGCTACACCTTC.